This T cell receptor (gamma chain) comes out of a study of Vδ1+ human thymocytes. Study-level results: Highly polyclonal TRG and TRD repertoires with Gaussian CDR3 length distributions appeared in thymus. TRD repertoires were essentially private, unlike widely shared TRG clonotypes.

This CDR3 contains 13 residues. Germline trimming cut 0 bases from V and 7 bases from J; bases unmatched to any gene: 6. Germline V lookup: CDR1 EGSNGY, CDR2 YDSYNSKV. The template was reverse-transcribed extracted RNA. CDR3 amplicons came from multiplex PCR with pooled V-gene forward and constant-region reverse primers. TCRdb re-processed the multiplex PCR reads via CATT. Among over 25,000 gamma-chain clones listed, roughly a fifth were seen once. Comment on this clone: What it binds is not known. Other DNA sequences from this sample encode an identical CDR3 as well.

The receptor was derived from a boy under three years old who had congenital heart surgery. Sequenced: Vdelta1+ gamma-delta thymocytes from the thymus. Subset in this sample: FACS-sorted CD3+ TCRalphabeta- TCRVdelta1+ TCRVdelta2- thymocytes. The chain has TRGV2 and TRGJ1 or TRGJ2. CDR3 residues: CATWDGLNYKKLF. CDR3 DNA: TGTGCCACCTGGGACGGGCTAAACTATAAGAAACTCTTT.